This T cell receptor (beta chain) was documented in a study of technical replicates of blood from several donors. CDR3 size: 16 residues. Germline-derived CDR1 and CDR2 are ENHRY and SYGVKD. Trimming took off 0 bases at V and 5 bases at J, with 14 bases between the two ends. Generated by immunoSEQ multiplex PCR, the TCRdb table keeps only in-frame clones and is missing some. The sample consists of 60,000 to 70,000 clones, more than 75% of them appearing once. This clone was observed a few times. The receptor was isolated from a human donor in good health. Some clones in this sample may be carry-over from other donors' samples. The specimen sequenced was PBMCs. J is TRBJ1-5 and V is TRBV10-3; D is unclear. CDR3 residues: CAISESELTIDQPQHF. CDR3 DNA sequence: TGTGCCATCAGTGAGTCGGAGTTGACGATTGATCAGCCCCAGCATTTT.